Below, 29 T cell receptor beta chains from the same sample are listed, as sequenced in a study of T cell repertoires in cytomegalovirus infection. TCRdb re-called the reads with MiXCR, one entry per CDR3 protein. The sample shows around 360,000 distinct CDR3 sequences, approximately 35% of them seen only once. No antigen is known for these receptors. Sequenced here: cultured PBMCs, sampled from culture after CMV antigen stimulation. Receptors originate from a human donor in good health (CMV status not recorded). Some clones in this sample may be carry-over from other donors' samples.

The sample holds one count of this clonotype. The chain links TRBV20-1 to TRBJ2-1; 10 bases align to TRBD2. With V trimmed by 3 bases and J by 4 bases, 3 bases remained unmatched. CDR1 DFQATT and CDR2 SNEGSKA come from the germline V gene (reference sequence). The CDR3 runs 14 residues. CDR3 sequence: CSASVAGGYNEQFF. In nucleotides, the CDR3 is TGCAGTGCTAGTGTAGCGGGAGGATACAATGAGCAGTTCTTC.

The chain carries TRBV19 and TRBJ1-5; D may be TRBD1 (5 bases). CDR3 length: 15 residues. Germline V CDR1 and CDR2: LNHDA, SQIVND (reference sequence). With 4 bases removed from V and 0 bases from J, the gap between germline ends came to 10 bases. The CDR3 sequence: CASSKGIHSNQPQHF. As DNA, the CDR3 is TGTGCCAGTAGTAAGGGGATTCATAGCAATCAGCCCCAGCATTTT.

This clonotype showed up just a few times. This sequence joins TRBV6-5 and TRBJ1-4; 9 nucleotides line up with TRBD1. J was trimmed by 5 bases and V by 2 bases; bases with no gene match: 6. Germline V CDR1 and CDR2: MNHEY, SVGAGI. The CDR3 spans 16 residues. Written as DNA, the CDR3 is TGTGCCAGCAGTTACCTTACGACAGGGGGAAATGAAAAACTGTTTTTT. As protein: CASSYLTTGGNEKLFF.

Remarks on this clonotype: At one end, the junction sequence differs from germline, possibly due to a read error. The chain combines TRBV6-2 or TRBV6-3 with TRBJ2-2; possibly TRBD2 for D (6 bases). This CDR3 comprises 14 residues. Germline lookup yields CDR1 MNHEY and CDR2 SVGEGT. The CDR3 coding sequence is TGTGCCGCTTTAGGAGGGATTAGCACCGGGGAGCTGTATTTT. Residues: CAALGGISTGELYF.

The V gene is TRBV7-2, the J gene TRBJ1-1, with D hard to call. V was pared by 0 bases and J by 1 base, with 9 bases between. Germline V gene lookup returns CDR1 SGHTA and CDR2 FQGNSA. There are 15 residues in the CDR3. CDR3 nucleotide sequence: TGTGCCAGCAGCTTAGCTTCCTCGGCGAACACTGAAGCTTTCTTT. It encodes CASSLASSANTEAFF.

V is TRBV7-2 and J is TRBJ2-1, with 8 bases lining up with TRBD2. The CDR3 totals 16 residues. The germline V gene encodes CDR1 SGHTA and CDR2 FQGNSA. Trimming took 3 bases from V and 4 from J; bases not matched to a gene: 8. The CDR3 protein is CASSLLRLALYNEQFF. The CDR3 coding sequence is TGTGCCAGCAGCTTGTTGCGACTAGCGTTATACAATGAGCAGTTCTTC.

The table lists this clonotype with a count of one. This rearrangement joins TRBV14 to TRBJ2-5; D possibly corresponds to TRBD1 (6 bases). Germline values: CDR1 SGHDN, CDR2 FVKESK. This CDR3 has 15 residues. V lost 0 bases, J lost 5 bases, and 13 bases lay in between. For the CDR3, the DNA is TGTGCCAGCAGCCAAGACAGGGGTCGGTTCGAGACCCAGTACTTC. This gives the protein CASSQDRGRFETQYF.

The chain uses TRBV7-8 and TRBJ1-5; D gene uncertain. The germline V gene encodes CDR1 SGHVS and CDR2 FQNEAQ. The CDR3 covers 15 residues. V lost 6 bases, J lost 0 bases, and 12 bases lay in between. The CDR3 nucleotides read TGTGCCAGCAGTCGAGCGCGGTATAGCAATCAGCCCCAGCATTTT. Its protein is CASSRARYSNQPQHF.

The genes are TRBV5-5 and TRBJ1-5; maybe TRBD1 (6 bases). In germline, CDR1 is SGHKS, CDR2 YYEKEE (reference sequence). V lost 0 bases to trimming and J lost 4 bases, with 11 bases between them. The CDR3 has 15 amino acids. The CDR3 nucleotides are TGTGCCAGCAGCTTGGCCGGACAGCTAAATCAGCCCCAGCATTTT. Translation gives CASSLAGQLNQPQHF.

J is TRBJ2-5 and V is TRBV24-1, with D possibly being TRBD2 (6 bases). V was clipped by 9 bases and J by 3 bases, with 19 bases between them. This CDR3 is 15 amino acids long. Per the germline V gene, CDR1 is KGHDR and CDR2 is SFDVKD. The CDR3 is CATPPPRRGEETQYF. Here the CDR3 DNA reads TGTGCCACCCCCCCCCCCCGGAGGGGTGAAGAGACCCAGTACTTC.

This clonotype was recorded only once. CDR3 DNA sequence: TGTGCCACCAGTGATTTGCAGGACGGCCAGTACAATGAGCAGTTCTTC. It encodes CATSDLQDGQYNEQFF. The V and J genes are TRBV24-1 and TRBJ2-1; D ambiguous. This CDR3 spans 16 amino acids. Germline assignment: CDR1 KGHDR and CDR2 SFDVKD. Trimming removed 0 bases from V and 4 bases from J, with 12 bases in between.

This clonotype has only a few counts. DNA for the CDR3: TGTGCCAGCACCGCCTCGGGAACTGAAGCTTTCTTT. As protein: CASTASGTEAFF. V is TRBV12-3 or TRBV12-4 and J is TRBJ1-1, with no clear D. This CDR3 region has 12 residues. The V end was cut by 7 bases, the J end by 5 bases, with 11 bases between.

This clonotype was seen ten or more times. The gene calls are TRBV19 and TRBJ1-1; tentatively, D is TRBD1 (6 bases). CDR3 length: 14 residues. Looked up from germline, CDR1 is LNHDA and CDR2 is SQIVND (reference sequence). V gave up 7 bases and J gave up 3 bases, with 15 bases separating them. CDR3 amino acids: CASMSQGRYTEAFF. The DNA of the CDR3 is TGTGCCAGTATGTCGCAGGGGCGTTACACTGAAGCTTTCTTT.

This clonotype was detected ten times or more. The V call is TRBV7-2, the J call TRBJ2-3; no clear D. The germline V gene has CDR1 SGHTA and CDR2 FQGNSA. CDR3 length: 12 amino acids. Trimming stripped 5 bases from V and 2 bases from J, with 5 bases between. The CDR3 DNA is TGTGCCAGCAGCACCTTCACAGATACGCAGTATTTT. Amino acids: CASSTFTDTQYF.

This clonotype came up a few times. The chain is built from TRBV12-3 or TRBV12-4 and TRBJ1-1, with D possibly TRBD1 on 6 matching bases. V lost 8 bases to trimming and J lost 0 bases, with 13 bases between them. This CDR3 region has 14 residues. The CDR3 DNA follows: TGTGCCAGCCGACGACAGGCACTGAACACTGAAGCTTTCTTT. The encoded protein is CASRRQALNTEAFF.

This clonotype was seen more than once but under ten times. V usage is TRBV12-3 or TRBV12-4 and J usage is TRBJ2-7, with D maybe TRBD1 (8 bases). The V and J ends lost 3 bases and 6 bases respectively, with 24 bases between them. The CDR3 totals 17 residues. CDR3 amino acids: CASSFGNYRTGRGEQYF. The CDR3, as DNA: TGTGCCAGCAGTTTCGGCAATTATAGGACAGGGAGGGGCGAGCAGTACTTC.

This clonotype was counted a few times. Here the CDR3 reads CASSSVVPGQGINTEAFF. DNA for the CDR3: TGCGCCAGCAGCTCCGTGGTACCGGGACAGGGAATCAACACTGAAGCTTTCTTT. The chain links TRBV5-1 to TRBJ1-1; the match to TRBD1 covers 9 bases. V was clipped by 3 bases and J by 2 bases; unmatched bases: 14. Germline CDR1 and CDR2: SGHRS and YFSETQ. The CDR3 covers 18 residues.

This clonotype turned up a few times. The rearrangement links TRBV7-2 to TRBJ2-3, with 9 bases fitting TRBD1. J was trimmed by 2 bases and V by 6 bases; bases with no gene match: 6. This CDR3 contains 15 residues. Germline CDR1 and CDR2: SGHTA and FQGNSA. The CDR3 DNA is TGTGCCAGCAGACGGGACAGGGCGGTCACAGATACGCAGTATTTT. Translated, it gives CASRRDRAVTDTQYF. The full variable domain, with the rest looked up from reference TRBV7-2 and TRBJ2-3, is GAGVSQSPSNKVTEKGKDVELRCDPISGHTALYWYRQSLGQGLEFLIYFQGNSAPDKSGLPSDRFSAERTGGSVSTLTIQRTQQEDSAVYLCASRRDRAVTDTQYFGPGTRLTVL.

Of note for this clonotype: One end of the junction is discordant with germline, which a read error may explain. The chain couples TRBV4-1 to TRBJ1-2; perhaps TRBD1 as D (6 bases). Germline V CDR1 and CDR2: MGHRA, YSYEKL. The CDR3 has 17 residues. CDR3 protein: CASSQGFVGGVNYGYTF. DNA for the CDR3: TGTGCCAGCAGCCAAGGCTTTGTGGGGGGCGTCAACTATGGCTACACCTTC.

The sample holds many counts of this clonotype. This chain links TRBV11-1 with TRBJ2-3, with 10 nucleotides matching TRBD2. V shed 1 base and J 0 bases; nucleotides not matched to a gene: 4. Germline V gene sequence: CDR1 SGHAT, CDR2 FQDESV (reference sequence). The CDR3 length is 17 residues. In DNA form, the CDR3 reads TGTGCCAGCAGCTTAGTACTAGCGGGACCTAGCACAGATACGCAGTATTTT. Translation gives CASSLVLAGPSTDTQYF.

This clonotype has only a few counts. The chain couples TRBV7-6 to TRBJ2-1; D unclear. The CDR3 runs 16 residues. Germline V gene lookup returns CDR1 SGHVS and CDR2 FNYEAQ. Trimming cost V 1 base and J 3 bases, with 13 bases left between them. The CDR3 region is CASSLVGAVSYNEQFF. CDR3 nucleotide sequence: TGTGCCAGCAGCTTAGTAGGTGCAGTAAGCTACAATGAGCAGTTCTTC.

Only a few counts were recorded for this clonotype. This chain joins TRBV4-1 and TRBJ1-5; unclear D gene. Germline values: CDR1 MGHRA, CDR2 YSYEKL. CDR3 length: 15 amino acids. Trimming removed 0 bases from V and 5 bases from J, with 11 bases in between. The DNA for the CDR3 is TGCGCCAGCAGCCAAGAGGCGGGGAGCTATCAGCCCCAGCATTTT. Amino acid sequence: CASSQEAGSYQPQHF.

This clonotype was counted between two and nine times. The chain employs TRBV29-1 and TRBJ1-4; D is possibly TRBD1 (5 bases). V lost 4 bases and J 6 bases, leaving 21 bases between the germline ends. The length of the CDR3 is 16 residues. CDR1 is SQVTM and CDR2 is ANQGSEA in the germline V gene. Here the CDR3 reads CSVVGESWFADEKLFF. Here the CDR3 DNA reads TGCAGCGTTGTAGGGGAGTCTTGGTTTGCAGATGAAAAACTGTTTTTT.

This clonotype was seen a few times. The chain carries TRBV7-2 and TRBJ2-7; D gene uncertain. Trimming stripped 2 bases from V and 2 bases from J, with 10 bases between. The CDR3 runs 14 residues. The V gene's germline CDR1 is SGHTA and CDR2 FQGNSA. Here the CDR3 DNA reads TGTGCCAGCAGCTTACTCCTCGTCCCCTACGAGCAGTACTTC. Translating it yields CASSLLLVPYEQYF. Using reference TRBV7-2 and TRBJ2-7 for the parts outside the CDR3, the full variable domain is GAGVSQSPSNKVTEKGKDVELRCDPISGHTALYWYRQSLGQGLEFLIYFQGNSAPDKSGLPSDRFSAERTGGSVSTLTIQRTQQEDSAVYLCASSLLLVPYEQYFGPGTRLTVT.

This rearrangement joins TRBV10-3 to TRBJ2-7, with 8 bases matching TRBD2. Germline-derived CDR1 and CDR2 are ENHRY and SYGVKD. The CDR3 runs 15 residues. V was pared by 2 bases and J by 6 bases, with 9 bases of the junction left unmatched. The chain's CDR3 is CAISEPPGLGVEQYF. CDR3 DNA: TGTGCCATCAGTGAGCCCCCGGGACTAGGGGTCGAGCAGTACTTC.

This chain links TRBV6-2 or TRBV6-3 with TRBJ1-1, with a possible D match to TRBD1 (6 bases). V was shortened by 0 bases and J by 0 bases, with 17 bases between the two germline ends. The CDR3 extends over 18 amino acids. From germline, CDR1 is MNHEY and CDR2 SVGEGT. The CDR3 DNA reads TGTGCCAGCAGTTACTCGGTGACAGGCCTTACTTTGAACACTGAAGCTTTCTTT. Translation gives CASSYSVTGLTLNTEAFF.

This sequence joins TRBV3-1 and TRBJ1-4, with D hard to call. The CDR3 spans 13 residues. The ends were cut back, 1 base at V and 13 bases at J, with 13 bases in the middle. Germline CDR1 LGHDT, CDR2 YNNKEL (reference sequence). The CDR3 sequence: CASSQGGQSGLFF. Written as DNA, the CDR3 is TGTGCCAGCAGCCAAGGCGGTCAATCCGGACTGTTTTTT. The full variable domain, in which reference TRBV3-1 and TRBJ1-4 provide the parts outside the CDR3, is DTAVSQTPKYLVTQMGNDKSIKCEQNLGHDTMYWYKQDSKKFLKIMFSYNNKELIINETVPNRFSPKSPDKAHLNLHINSLELGDSAVYFCASSQGGQSGLFFGSGTQLSVL.

This clonotype was seen more than once but under ten times. V gene TRBV19 combines with J gene TRBJ1-2; tentative D call: TRBD1 (5 bases). Germline V gene sequence: CDR1 LNHDA, CDR2 SQIVND (reference sequence). This CDR3 region has 13 residues. Trimming left V 3 bases short and J 6 bases short, with 11 bases between. CDR3 sequence (DNA): TGTGCCAGTAGTATTTCCAGGGCTGATGGCTACACCTTC. This codes for CASSISRADGYTF.

The chain uses TRBV5-1 and TRBJ2-3; 12 nucleotides agree with TRBD2. The V gene end was trimmed by 4 bases and the J gene end by 9 bases; junction bases not matched to a gene: 9. The germline V gene encodes CDR1 SGHRS and CDR2 YFSETQ. This CDR3 has 15 amino acids. CDR3 protein: CASSPAPTSGGTQYF. In nucleotides, the CDR3 is TGCGCCAGCAGCCCCGCCCCGACTAGCGGGGGCACGCAGTATTTT.